Presented here are 12 T cell receptor beta chains from one specimen sequenced in a study of T cells in localized non-small cell lung cancer. Assay used: immunoSEQ multiplex PCR; TCRdb lists only in-frame clones, some missing. The sample contains under 95,000 clones, 80% of which appear only once. Material: peripheral blood, obtained before any cancer treatment. The receptor source for this set is a female donor older than 55 with stage I lung adenocarcinoma.

The CDR3 DNA is TGCAGCGTTGATGGACAGGGGGCTCAAGAGCAGTACTTC. Translated: CSVDGQGAQEQYF. The V and J genes are TRBV29-1 and TRBJ2-7; 11 nucleotides match TRBD1. The junction had 5 bases not matched to a gene; V was cut back by 3 bases and J by 7 bases. This CDR3 has 13 amino acids. CDR1 is SQVTM and CDR2 is ANQGSEA in the germline V gene.

The CDR3 region has the DNA TGTGCCAGCAGCCCCGACTTGTACCAAGAGACCCAGTACTTC. It encodes CASSPDLYQETQYF. V gene TRBV7-9 combines with J gene TRBJ2-5; D is unclear. Trimming pared 5 bases from V and 0 bases from J, leaving 10 bases between. CDR1 and CDR2 (germline): SEHNR, FQNEAQ (reference sequence). This CDR3 is built from 14 residues.

Remarks on this clone: At one of its ends the junction is not consistent with the germline gene, which may arise from a read error. The chain employs TRBV18 and TRBJ2-7, with 10 bases identical to TRBD2. The CDR3 runs to 19 residues. Germline CDR1 KGHSH, CDR2 LQKENI. The chain's CDR3 is CASAPRAPTSGRAPYEQYF. DNA for the CDR3: TGTGCCAGCGCACCAAGGGCCCCGACTAGCGGGCGGGCCCCCTACGAGCAGTACTTC.

This sequence joins TRBV30 and TRBJ2-2; D gene unclear. Germline lookup yields CDR1 GTSNPN and CDR2 SVGIG (reference sequence). This CDR3 region has 12 residues. Between the trimmed V and J ends, which lost 7 bases and 5 bases, there was a span of 11 bases. The CDR3 region has the DNA TGTGCCTCCACGCTGAATACCGGGGAGCTGTTTTTT. It is translated as CASTLNTGELFF.

This clone was observed many times. The chain is built from TRBV4-3 and TRBJ1-1, with D uncertain. This CDR3 has 14 amino acids. The ends were cut back, 1 base at V and 1 base at J, with 7 bases in the middle. Germline V gene lookup returns CDR1 LGHNA and CDR2 YSLEER. The CDR3 sequence: CASSQALANTEAFF. The CDR3 coding sequence is TGCGCCAGCAGCCAAGCTTTAGCGAACACTGAAGCTTTCTTT.

V is TRBV7-8 and J is TRBJ1-6, with D perhaps matching TRBD1 (5 bases). The CDR3 covers 16 residues. Germline lookup yields CDR1 SGHVS and CDR2 FQNEAQ. Trimming pared 2 bases from V and 0 bases from J, leaving 8 bases between. The CDR3 loop reads CASSLRDSSYNSPLHF. Here the CDR3 DNA reads TGTGCCAGCAGCTTAAGAGACAGCTCCTATAATTCACCCCTCCACTTT.

This clone was recorded once. The chain employs TRBV7-9 and TRBJ2-7; no firm D call. The V gene's germline CDR1 is SEHNR and CDR2 FQNEAQ (reference sequence). This CDR3 has 13 residues. V lost 7 bases, J lost 0 bases, and 10 bases lay in between. CDR3 loop: CASTFENSYEQYF. CDR3 nucleotides: TGTGCCAGCACTTTCGAGAACTCCTACGAGCAGTACTTC.

This clone was recorded only once. The chain uses TRBV30 and TRBJ2-7; a weak D match, TRBD1 (5 bases). Germline V gene data show CDR1 as GTSNPN and CDR2 as SVGIG (reference sequence). V dropped 4 bases and J dropped 5 bases, with 15 bases sitting between them. CDR3 length: 13 amino acids. CDR3 protein: CAWTRAGSNEQYF. CDR3 nucleotide sequence: TGTGCCTGGACCAGGGCAGGATCTAACGAGCAGTACTTC.

This chain connects TRBV7-3 to TRBJ2-1; no clear D. Germline V gene sequence: CDR1 SGHTA, CDR2 FQGTGA. V was pared by 0 bases and J by 2 bases, with 8 bases between. The CDR3 has 15 residues. The CDR3 region is CASSLTGAAYNEQFF. The CDR3 coding sequence is TGTGCCAGCAGCTTAACGGGCGCTGCCTACAATGAGCAGTTCTTC.

V usage is TRBV21-1 and J usage is TRBJ1-4. TRBV21-1 is listed as a pseudogene. The CDR3 has 16 amino acids. CDR3 sequence reads: CALDVKGVRLSFLKGF. CDR3 coding DNA: TGTGCTCTTGACGTGAAAGGTGTCCGCCTAAGTTTTTTGAAGGGTTTT.

CDR3 sequence reads: CASSVLTGSTDTQYF. The CDR3 DNA reads TGTGCCAGCAGTGTGTTGACAGGGAGCACAGATACGCAGTATTTT. This sequence joins TRBV6-1 and TRBJ2-3; 7 nucleotides line up with TRBD1. The CDR3 is 15 amino acids. V dropped 4 bases and J dropped 0; count of bases not matched to a gene: 4. Per germline, CDR1 MNHNS and CDR2 SASEGT.

V gene TRBV11-2 combines with J gene TRBJ2-1; TRBD2 matches 9 bases. There are 15 residues in the CDR3. Germline CDR1 and CDR2: SGHAT and FQNNGV. V lost 5 bases, J lost 6 bases, and 8 bases stayed unmatched. This CDR3 reads CASSPIAGVVNEQFF. The DNA of the CDR3 is TGTGCCAGCAGCCCTATAGCGGGAGTGGTCAATGAGCAGTTCTTC.